The clone carrying this T cell receptor (beta chain) has a handful of counts. Its antigen is undetermined. CDR1 MNHEY and CDR2 SVGAGI come from the germline V gene. V gave up 3 bases and J gave up 0 bases, with 5 bases separating them. The CDR3 is 13 residues long. Reverse transcription of about 0.5 to 1 ug RNA used random hexamers. Multiplex immunoSEQ PCR targeted 54 Vbeta and 13 Jbeta TCR beta segments. TCRdb redid the calling of the immunoSEQ multiplex PCR reads with MiXCR, one entry per CDR3 protein. Of just over 150,000 distinct CDR3 sequences detected, nearly 97% appear once; the ten largest clones hold approximately 0.15%. The sample originates from a study of CD8 T cells in Susac syndrome. Findings and limits, study-wide: As the study acknowledged, the number of individuals who were part of its TCR sequencing and HLA analysis was relatively small.

From blood CD8+ and CD4+ T cells, TCR beta sequences were generated. Purification of the CD8+ and CD4+ T cells relied on negative isolation, and TEMRA cells underwent FACS enrichment. Sequenced material: CD8+ T cells from PBMCs. This clonotype was sampled from a human donor with multiple sclerosis. The V and J genes are TRBV6-5 and TRBJ1-2, with D hard to call. The CDR3, as DNA: TGTGCCAGCAGTTATGGCACTAACTATGGCTACACCTTC. Its translation is CASSYGTNYGYTF.